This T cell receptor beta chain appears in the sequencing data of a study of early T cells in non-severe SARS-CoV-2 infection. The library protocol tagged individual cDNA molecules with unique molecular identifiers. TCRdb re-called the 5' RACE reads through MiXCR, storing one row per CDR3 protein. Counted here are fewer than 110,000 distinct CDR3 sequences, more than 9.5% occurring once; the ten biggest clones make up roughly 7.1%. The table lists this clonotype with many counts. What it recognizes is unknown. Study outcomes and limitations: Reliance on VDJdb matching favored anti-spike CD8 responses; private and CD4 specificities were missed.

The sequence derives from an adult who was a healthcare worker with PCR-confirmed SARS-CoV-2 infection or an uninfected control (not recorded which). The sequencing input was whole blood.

The CDR3 nucleotides are TGTGCCAGCAGGATCACAGATACGCAGTATTTT. The encoded protein is CASRITDTQYF. The chain couples TRBV11-2 to TRBJ2-3; D unclear. This CDR3 spans 11 amino acids. Germline CDR1 SGHAT, CDR2 FQNNGV. Deletions cut 6 bases from V and 2 bases from J, with 3 bases between.